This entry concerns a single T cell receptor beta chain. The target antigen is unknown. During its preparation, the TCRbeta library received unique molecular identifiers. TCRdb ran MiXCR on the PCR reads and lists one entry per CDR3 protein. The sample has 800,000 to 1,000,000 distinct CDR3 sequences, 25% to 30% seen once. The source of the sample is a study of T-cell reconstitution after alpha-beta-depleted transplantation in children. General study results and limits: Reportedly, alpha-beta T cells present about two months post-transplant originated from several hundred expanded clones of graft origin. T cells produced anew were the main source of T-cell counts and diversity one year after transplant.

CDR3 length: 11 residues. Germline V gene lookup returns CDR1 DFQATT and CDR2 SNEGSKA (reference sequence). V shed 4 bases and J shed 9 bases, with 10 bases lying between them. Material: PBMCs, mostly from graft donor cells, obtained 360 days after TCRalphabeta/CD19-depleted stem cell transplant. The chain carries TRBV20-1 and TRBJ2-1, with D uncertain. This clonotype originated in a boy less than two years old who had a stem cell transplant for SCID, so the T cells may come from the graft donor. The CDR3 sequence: CSAIRWGEQFF. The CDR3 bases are TGCAGTGCTATTCGGTGGGGTGAGCAGTTCTTC.